What follows are 17 T cell receptor beta chains derived from one specimen sequenced in a study of cytotoxic CD8 clonotypes in ibrutinib-treated CLL. Using immunoSEQ multiplex PCR, the repertoire was profiled, and TCRdb retains in-frame clones only, with some absent. Among roughly 160,000 clones listed, more than 80% were seen once. Specimen: PBMCs, collected after 24 months of ibrutinib treatment. These receptors all stem from a human donor with chronic lymphocytic leukemia.

The gene calls are TRBV2 and TRBJ2-1; 13 positions agree with TRBD2. This CDR3 spans 15 amino acids. V lost 6 bases, J lost 4 bases, and 3 bases stayed unmatched. Per the germline V gene, CDR1 is SNHLY and CDR2 is FYNNEI. The CDR3 sequence: CASSGTSGDYNEQFF. Written as DNA, the CDR3 is TGTGCCAGCAGCGGGACTAGCGGGGATTACAATGAGCAGTTCTTC.

Only one count was recorded for this clone. V gene TRBV28 combines with J gene TRBJ1-4, with a possible D match to TRBD1 (5 bases). This CDR3 is built from 13 residues. Trimming removed 8 bases at V and 5 bases at J, with 12 bases between. Germline CDR1 is MDHEN and CDR2 is SYDVKM. CDR3 sequence reads: CASVQAVNEKLFF. In nucleotides, the CDR3 is TGTGCCAGCGTACAGGCCGTCAATGAAAAACTGTTTTTT.

CDR3 bases: TGTGCCTACGAAAGGTCAGCAATGAACACTGAAGCTTTCTTT. Translated: CAYERSAMNTEAFF. The chain links TRBV2 to TRBJ1-1; D is unresolved. In germline, CDR1 is SNHLY, CDR2 FYNNEI. This CDR3 has 14 residues. V lost 11 bases to trimming and J lost 0 bases, with 16 bases between them.

The rearrangement uses TRBV19 and TRBJ1-1; D unresolved. Germline V lookup: CDR1 LNHDA, CDR2 SQIVND (reference sequence). This CDR3 is built from 13 residues. Trimming left V 4 bases short and J 6 bases short, with 12 bases between. The CDR3 DNA reads TGTGCCAGTAGTACTCCGACCCGATCTGAAGCTTTCTTT. It is translated as CASSTPTRSEAFF.

The chain links TRBV6-1 to TRBJ2-7; 12 bases map to TRBD2. This CDR3 is built from 16 residues. V lost 3 bases, J lost 2 bases, and 5 bases stayed unmatched. Germline loops: CDR1 MNHNS, CDR2 SASEGT. The CDR3 bases are TGTGCCAGCAGTGATCCGGGACTAGCGGGCACCTACGAGCAGTACTTC. It codes for CASSDPGLAGTYEQYF.

The chain couples TRBV2 to TRBJ2-5; TRBD2 matches at 7 bases. The V gene's germline CDR1 is SNHLY and CDR2 FYNNEI. V lost 6 bases, J lost 5 bases, and 3 bases stayed unmatched. The CDR3 contains 12 residues. CDR3 DNA: TGTGCCAGCAGACTCGGGGGGGAGACCCAGTACTTC. It yields the protein CASRLGGETQYF.

The J gene is TRBJ1-1, the V gene TRBV19, with D possibly being TRBD1 (6 bases). This CDR3 has 12 residues. Trimming took off 6 bases at V and 5 bases at J, with 10 bases between the two ends. CDR1 LNHDA and CDR2 SQIVND come from the germline V gene (reference sequence). The CDR3 DNA reads TGTGCCAGTAGAGGGACAATTACTGAAGCTTTCTTT. This translates into CASRGTITEAFF.

The chain employs TRBV5-1 and TRBJ2-7; tentatively, D is TRBD1 or TRBD2 (5 bases each). Germline loops: CDR1 SGHRS, CDR2 YFSETQ. Trimming removed 4 bases at V and 6 bases at J, with 23 bases between. The CDR3 totals 16 residues. The CDR3 coding sequence is TGCGCCAGCAGCGCGGGCGATGCCGGGACCCCCCGCGAGCAGTACTTC. Translated: CASSAGDAGTPREQYF.

V and J are TRBV13 and TRBJ2-7; D is unclear. The CDR3 spans 14 residues. Germline V gene data show CDR1 as PRHDT and CDR2 as FYEKMQ (reference sequence). Trimming shortened V by 5 bases and J by 4 bases, and 15 bases separated the two germline ends. Written as DNA, the CDR3 is TGTGCCAGCAGCCGCCCCGGGCCGGCATACGAGCAGTACTTC. Amino acids: CASSRPGPAYEQYF. The variable domain in full, completed from reference TRBV13 and TRBJ2-7, reads AAGVIQSPRHLIKEKRETATLKCYPIPRHDTVYWYQQGPGQDPQFLISFYEKMQSDKGSIPDRFSAQQFSDYHSELNMSSLELGDSALYFCASSRPGPAYEQYFGPGTRLTVT.

The CDR3 protein is CASSYSGWADTQYF. The CDR3, as DNA: TGTGCCAGCAGTTACTCAGGGTGGGCAGATACGCAGTATTTT. The rearrangement links TRBV6-5 to TRBJ2-3; D call uncertain. V dropped 0 bases and J dropped 4 bases, with 8 bases sitting between them. CDR1 is MNHEY and CDR2 is SVGAGI in the germline V gene. The CDR3 is made up of 14 amino acids.

The chain links TRBV30 to TRBJ2-7; tentatively, D is TRBD1 (6 bases). Germline lookup yields CDR1 GTSNPN and CDR2 SVGIG (reference sequence). V was trimmed by 0 bases and J by 5 bases, leaving 17 bases between them. The CDR3 spans 15 residues. The DNA of the CDR3 is TGTGCCTGGAGTGTAAAGTCCACAGGGAGCGACGAGCAGTACTTC. This encodes CAWSVKSTGSDEQYF. The full variable domain, completed using reference TRBV30 and TRBJ2-7, is SQTIHQWPATLVQPVGSPLSLECTVEGTSNPNLYWYRQAAGRGLQLLFYSVGIGQISSEVPQNLSASRPQDRQFILSSKKLLLSDSGFYLCAWSVKSTGSDEQYFGPGTRLTVT.

This clone was counted only a few times. The chain couples TRBV7-3 to TRBJ1-1; no clear D gene. CDR3 length: 13 amino acids. V shed 5 bases and J shed 3 bases, with 10 bases lying between them. Germline V gene data show CDR1 as SGHTA and CDR2 as FQGTGA. The CDR3 protein is CASSATIYTEAFF. The DNA for the CDR3 is TGTGCCAGCAGCGCGACAATTTACACTGAAGCTTTCTTT.

The chain combines TRBV7-3 with TRBJ2-3; D gene uncertain. Germline values: CDR1 SGHTA, CDR2 FQGTGA. V dropped 2 bases and J dropped 2 bases, with 11 bases sitting between them. This CDR3 contains 15 residues. The CDR3 DNA follows: TGTGCCAGCAGCTTAGGTATCGGGTTCACAGATACGCAGTATTTT. This gives the protein CASSLGIGFTDTQYF.

The V gene is TRBV5-1, the J gene TRBJ1-2; 7 positions agree with TRBD1. Germline V gene lookup returns CDR1 SGHRS and CDR2 YFSETQ. The CDR3 spans 13 residues. After removal of 4 bases from V and 8 bases from J, the junction contained 8 bases not matched to a gene. CDR3 sequence: CASSTTTGAGYTF. The CDR3 nucleotides read TGCGCCAGCAGCACAACCACAGGGGCCGGCTACACCTTC.

This chain connects TRBV4-1 to TRBJ1-1, with TRBD1 matching 8 bases. This CDR3 is 14 amino acids long. The germline V gene has CDR1 MGHRA and CDR2 YSYEKL. The junction had 6 bases not matched to a gene; V was cut back by 5 bases and J by 4 bases. CDR3 amino acids: CASSDRGRSTEAFF. In DNA, the CDR3 is TGCGCCAGCAGCGACAGGGGTAGAAGCACTGAAGCTTTCTTT.

This clone was seen a handful of times. The rearrangement links TRBV7-2 to TRBJ2-7; 12 bases line up with TRBD2. Per germline, CDR1 SGHTA and CDR2 FQGNSA. CDR3 length: 18 amino acids. Trimming took 3 bases from V and 1 from J; bases not matched to a gene: 10. The CDR3 region has the DNA TGTGCCAGCAGCTTCAAGACTAGCGGGAGAGCTTTATCCTACGAGCAGTACTTC. It encodes CASSFKTSGRALSYEQYF.

This chain connects TRBV19 to TRBJ2-7; D is uncertain. CDR3 length: 13 amino acids. Germline loops: CDR1 LNHDA, CDR2 SQIVND (reference sequence). V lost 3 bases to trimming and J lost 2 bases, with 8 bases between them. Written as DNA, the CDR3 is TGTGCCAGTAGTATTGTGGATACCTACGAGCAGTACTTC. Translating it yields CASSIVDTYEQYF.